The 17 T cell receptor beta chains presented below share a single source sample, sequenced in a study of T cells in Graves' hyperthyroidism and ophthalmopathy. Amplified regions were TCR beta CDR3 sequences from RNA transcripts. HTBI primers were used for first-round RT-PCR of the TCR CDR3. One entry per CDR3 protein, called by TCRdb with MiXCR from the multiplex PCR reads. This sample yields some 510,000 distinct CDR3 sequences, of which approximately 44% are seen a single time; approximately 8.2% belongs to the top ten. Sequencing was carried out using peripheral blood or thyroid tissue (not recorded which). Receptors were obtained from a woman aged 18-29 years with Graves' hyperthyroidism.

This clonotype occurred once. Because the CDR3 is missing its conserved closing phenylalanine or tryptophan, this is likely a read error. The rearrangement links TRBV7-2 to TRBJ1-1; D is unclear. Germline V gives CDR1 SGHTA, CDR2 FQGNSA. The V end was cut by 2 bases, the J end by 0 bases, with 13 bases between. This CDR3 comprises 16 residues. The CDR3 DNA sequence: TGTGCCAGCAGCTTATTTAGCAGCCTTATGAACACTGAAGCTTTCCTT. Translation: CASSLFSSLMNTEAFL.

CDR3 DNA sequence: TGTGCCAGCAGCTTTACAAGGACAGGATCGTCTAATGAAAAACTGTTTTTT. Residues: CASSFTRTGSSNEKLFF. The gene calls are TRBV7-9 and TRBJ1-4; 7 bases are shared with TRBD1. The CDR3 is made up of 17 amino acids. V dropped 3 bases and J dropped 3; count of bases not matched to a gene: 10. Germline V lookup: CDR1 SEHNR, CDR2 FQNEAQ (reference sequence).

This clonotype occurred many times. The rearrangement uses TRBV24-1 and TRBJ1-4; tentatively, D is TRBD1 (6 bases). CDR1 and CDR2 from the germline V gene are KGHDR and SFDVKD. The CDR3 has 15 residues. Trimming stripped 2 bases from V and 4 bases from J, with 10 bases between. The CDR3 is CATSDSRDNNEKLFF. The DNA for the CDR3 is TGTGCCACCAGTGATTCGAGGGACAATAATGAAAAACTGTTTTTT.

This clonotype was recorded a few times. The CDR3 region is CASSFPWGVGVLTF. For the CDR3, the DNA is TGTGCCAGCAGTTTTCCGTGGGGAGTTGGCGTCCTGACTTTC. The genes are TRBV12-3 or TRBV12-4 and TRBJ2-6; tentative D call: TRBD2 (5 bases). V lost 3 bases to trimming and J lost 12 bases, with 15 bases between them. The CDR3 has 14 residues.

The chain recombines TRBV2 with TRBJ1-6, with a tentative D call TRBD1 (5 bases). There are 16 residues in the CDR3. Deletions cut 3 bases from V and 0 bases from J, with 9 bases between. Looked up from germline, CDR1 is SNHLY and CDR2 is FYNNEI. The CDR3 sequence is CASSDGASSYNSPLHF. CDR3 DNA sequence: TGTGCCAGCAGTGACGGGGCGAGCTCCTATAATTCACCCCTCCACTTT. The whole variable domain, remainder taken from reference TRBV2 and TRBJ1-6, is EPEVTQTPSHQVTQMGQEVILRCVPISNHLYFYWYRQILGQKVEFLVSFYNNEISEKSEIFDDQFSVERPDGSNFTLKIRSTKLEDSAMYFCASSDGASSYNSPLHFGNGTRLTVT.

This clonotype was seen at least ten times. This rearrangement joins TRBV29-1 to TRBJ1-2; TRBD1 matches 7 bases. The V gene end was trimmed by 7 bases and the J gene end by 4 bases; junction bases not matched to a gene: 3. The CDR3 is 11 amino acids. Germline V gene data show CDR1 as SQVTM and CDR2 as ANQGSEA. The CDR3: CSADRVYGYTF. CDR3 sequence (DNA): TGCAGCGCAGACAGGGTCTATGGCTACACCTTC.

This sequence joins TRBV2 and TRBJ2-5; 8 nucleotides match TRBD2. Germline CDR1 is SNHLY and CDR2 is FYNNEI. With V trimmed by 8 bases and J by 5 bases, 10 bases remained unmatched. The CDR3 runs 14 residues. The CDR3 coding sequence is TGTGCCAGCCTGAAAGCGGGAGCCTTGGAGACCCAGTACTTC. Amino acids: CASLKAGALETQYF. Using reference TRBV2 and TRBJ2-5 for the parts outside the CDR3, the full variable domain is EPEVTQTPSHQVTQMGQEVILRCVPISNHLYFYWYRQILGQKVEFLVSFYNNEISEKSEIFDDQFSVERPDGSNFTLKIRSTKLEDSAMYFCASLKAGALETQYFGPGTRLLVL.

This clonotype was detected many times. The rearrangement links TRBV7-8 to TRBJ2-5, with unresolved D. Trimming removed 4 bases at V and 5 bases at J, with 11 bases between. CDR3 length: 13 residues. Germline V gene sequence: CDR1 SGHVS, CDR2 FQNEAQ. The CDR3 loop is CASSSDLGETQYF. CDR3 bases: TGTGCCAGCAGCTCTGACTTGGGTGAGACCCAGTACTTC.

The sample holds a few counts of this clonotype. The germline gene is not matched at one end of the junction; a read error may be the cause. The rearrangement uses TRBV7-8 and TRBJ2-7; 10 bases line up with TRBD2. The CDR3 consists of 13 residues. CDR1 and CDR2 from the germline V gene are SGHVS and FQNEAQ. This CDR3 reads CASSLAGVAEQYF. The CDR3 nucleotides are TGTGCCAGCAGCCTAGCGGGAGTGGCCGAGCAGTACTTC.

Ten or more counts support this clonotype. The rearrangement links TRBV10-3 to TRBJ1-1, with a weak D call TRBD1 (6 bases). The germline V and J ends were trimmed by 5 bases and 1 base, with 11 bases remaining between them. The CDR3 covers 14 residues. Per germline, CDR1 ENHRY and CDR2 SYGVKD. CDR3 protein: CAISKQGSNTEAFF. The CDR3 nucleotides are TGTGCCATCAGTAAACAGGGATCGAACACTGAAGCTTTCTTT.

The V gene is TRBV24-1, the J gene TRBJ2-7; the D gene is possibly TRBD1 (6 bases). With 3 bases removed from V and 6 bases from J, the gap between germline ends came to 14 bases. Germline loops: CDR1 KGHDR, CDR2 SFDVKD. This CDR3 comprises 14 residues. CDR3 in amino acids: CATSDTTTGCEQYF. In DNA form, the CDR3 reads TGTGCCACCAGTGATACGACCACAGGGTGCGAGCAGTACTTC.

This chain uses TRBV11-1 with TRBJ2-6, with TRBD1 matching 9 bases. With V trimmed by 11 bases and J by 0 bases, 5 bases remained unmatched. The CDR3 sequence is 15 residues long. Germline-derived CDR1 and CDR2 are SGHAT and FQDESV (reference sequence). Here the CDR3 reads CAWGQGLSGANVLTF. The CDR3 DNA sequence: TGTGCCTGGGGACAGGGTCTCTCTGGGGCCAACGTCCTGACTTTC.

This clonotype has at least ten counts. The gene calls are TRBV4-1 and TRBJ1-1; D might be TRBD1 (6 bases). Germline V lookup: CDR1 MGHRA, CDR2 YSYEKL. The ends were cut back, 8 bases at V and 1 base at J, with 14 bases in the middle. CDR3 length: 14 residues. Here the CDR3 reads CASGNRAKNTEAFF. The CDR3 bases are TGCGCCAGCGGAAACAGGGCCAAGAACACTGAAGCTTTCTTT.

The chain recombines TRBV14 with TRBJ1-5; D might be TRBD1 (5 bases). This CDR3 comprises 15 residues. Germline V gives CDR1 SGHDN, CDR2 FVKESK. Trimming took off 2 bases at V and 4 bases at J, with 12 bases between the two ends. CDR3 DNA sequence: TGTGCCAGCAGCCAAACAACAGAGGGGAATCAGCCCCAGCATTTT. Protein sequence: CASSQTTEGNQPQHF.

This clonotype was observed once. One junction end disagrees with the germline gene, perhaps due to a read error. The rearrangement links TRBV9 to TRBJ1-2, with TRBD1 matching over 8 bases. The V gene's germline CDR1 is SGDLS and CDR2 YYNGEE. This CDR3 has 15 residues. The CDR3 coding sequence is TGTGCCAGCAGCTCTTGGGCAGGGGGCAACTATGACTACACCTTC. Amino acids: CASSSWAGGNYDYTF.

V and J are TRBV7-9 and TRBJ2-7; possible D gene TRBD1, 6 bases. CDR3 length: 13 amino acids. Trimming took 8 bases from V and 6 from J, leaving 17 bases between them. Germline CDR1 SEHNR, CDR2 FQNEAQ (reference sequence). Here the CDR3 reads CASSPAGVAEQYF. Here the CDR3 DNA reads TGTGCCAGCTCACCGGCAGGGGTTGCCGAGCAGTACTTC.

The V gene is TRBV9, the J gene TRBJ2-2, with D tentatively TRBD2 (5 bases). The CDR3 consists of 16 residues. Germline values: CDR1 SGDLS, CDR2 YYNGEE. Trimming shortened V by 4 bases and J by 5 bases, and 18 bases separated the two germline ends. CDR3 in amino acids: CASSQYHRRSTGELFF. The CDR3 DNA reads TGTGCCAGCAGCCAGTACCATAGGAGGTCGACCGGGGAGCTGTTTTTT.